This record looks at one T cell receptor (beta chain) sequence and its context. The junction and the germline gene differ at one end; a read error may be behind it. In the same sample, other DNA sequences code for this CDR3. The data stem from a study of Ad26.COV2.S vaccination and SARS-CoV-2 variants. Repertoires were generated with immunoSEQ multiplex PCR, while TCRdb's copy carries only in-frame clones and drops some. Altogether around 500,000 clones are present, 89% being singletons, with the ten largest covering about 1.5%. Germline lookup yields CDR1 MDHEN and CDR2 SYDVKM. CDR3 length: 12 residues. Stated treatment: roughly 19 received Ad26.COV2.S at low or high dose, single or two shots; 5 received placebo; per-sample allocation not given. Material that was analyzed had been drawn on day 63 after the first vaccine or placebo injection.

The source was peripheral blood, collected in a trial of Ad26.COV2.S vaccine versus placebo. The TCR was taken from a person between 18 and 65 years old who received the Ad26.COV2.S COVID-19 vaccine or a placebo. This sequence joins TRBV28 and TRBJ1-3; D gene unclear. The CDR3 DNA follows: TGTGCCAGCAGTTTTTCTGGGAACACCATATATTTT. It translates to CASSFSGNTIYF.